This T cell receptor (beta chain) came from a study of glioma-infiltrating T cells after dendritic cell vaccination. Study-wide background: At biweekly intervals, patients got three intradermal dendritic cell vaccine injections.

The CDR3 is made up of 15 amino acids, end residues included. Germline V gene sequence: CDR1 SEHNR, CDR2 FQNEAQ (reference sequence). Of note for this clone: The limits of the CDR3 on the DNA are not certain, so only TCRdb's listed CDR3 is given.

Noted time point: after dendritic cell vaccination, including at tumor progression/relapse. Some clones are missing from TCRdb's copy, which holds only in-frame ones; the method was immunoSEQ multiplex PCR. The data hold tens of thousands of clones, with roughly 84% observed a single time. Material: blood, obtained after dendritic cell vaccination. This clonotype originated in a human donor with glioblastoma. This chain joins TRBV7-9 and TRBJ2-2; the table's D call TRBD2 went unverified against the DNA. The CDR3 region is CASSLVGLRAGELFF.